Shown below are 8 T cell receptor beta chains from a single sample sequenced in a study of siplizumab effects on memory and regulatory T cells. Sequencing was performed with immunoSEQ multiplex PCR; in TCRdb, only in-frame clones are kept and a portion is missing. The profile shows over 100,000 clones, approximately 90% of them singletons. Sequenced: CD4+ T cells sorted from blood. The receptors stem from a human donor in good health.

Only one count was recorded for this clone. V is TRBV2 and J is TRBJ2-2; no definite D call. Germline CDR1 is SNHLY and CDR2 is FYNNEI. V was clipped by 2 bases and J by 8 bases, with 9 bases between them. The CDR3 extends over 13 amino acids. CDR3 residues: CASSESVEGELFF. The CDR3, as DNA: TGTGCCAGCAGTGAATCTGTGGAGGGGGAGCTGTTTTTT.

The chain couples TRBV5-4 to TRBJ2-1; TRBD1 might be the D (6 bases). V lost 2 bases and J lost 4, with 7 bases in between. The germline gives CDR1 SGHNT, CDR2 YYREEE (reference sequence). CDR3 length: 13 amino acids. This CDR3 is CASSFGTYNEQFF. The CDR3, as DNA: TGTGCCAGCAGCTTCGGGACATACAATGAGCAGTTCTTC. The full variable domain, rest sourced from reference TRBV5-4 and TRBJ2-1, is ETGVTQSPTHLIKTRGQQVTLRCSSQSGHNTVSWYQQALGQGPQFIFQYYREEENGRGNFPPRFSGLQFPNYSSELNVNALELDDSALYLCASSFGTYNEQFFGPGTRLTVL.

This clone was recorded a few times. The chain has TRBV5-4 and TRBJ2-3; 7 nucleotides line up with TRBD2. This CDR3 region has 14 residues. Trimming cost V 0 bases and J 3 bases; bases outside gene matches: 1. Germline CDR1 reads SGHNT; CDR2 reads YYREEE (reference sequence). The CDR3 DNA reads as TGTGCCAGCAGCTTGGGGGGGGGTACAGATACGCAGTATTTT. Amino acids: CASSLGGGTDTQYF.

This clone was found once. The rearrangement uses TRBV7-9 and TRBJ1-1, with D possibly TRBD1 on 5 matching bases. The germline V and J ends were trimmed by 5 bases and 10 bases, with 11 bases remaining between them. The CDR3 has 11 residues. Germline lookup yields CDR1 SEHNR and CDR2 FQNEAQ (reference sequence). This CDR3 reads CASSPTEVAFF. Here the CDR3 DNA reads TGTGCCAGCAGCCCGACAGAGGTAGCTTTCTTT. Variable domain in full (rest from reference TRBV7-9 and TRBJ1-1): DTGVSQNPRHKITKRGQNVTFRCDPISEHNRLYWYRQTLGQGPEFLTYFQNEAQLEKSRLLSDRFSAERPKGSFSTLEIQRTEQGDSAMYLCASSPTEVAFFGQGTRLTVV.

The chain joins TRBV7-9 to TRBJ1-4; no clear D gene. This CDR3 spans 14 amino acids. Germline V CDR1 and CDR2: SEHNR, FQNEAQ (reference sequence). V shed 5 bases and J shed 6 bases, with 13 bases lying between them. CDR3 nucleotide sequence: TGTGCCAGCAGCCACTGGGAAGTTGATGAAAAACTGTTTTTT. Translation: CASSHWEVDEKLFF.

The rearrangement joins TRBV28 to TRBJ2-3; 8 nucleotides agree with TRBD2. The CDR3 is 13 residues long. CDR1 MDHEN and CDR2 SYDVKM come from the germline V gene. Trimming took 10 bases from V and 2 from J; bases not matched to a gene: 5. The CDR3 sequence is CAILAATTDTQYF. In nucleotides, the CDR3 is TGTGCCATACTAGCGGCGACCACAGATACGCAGTATTTT.

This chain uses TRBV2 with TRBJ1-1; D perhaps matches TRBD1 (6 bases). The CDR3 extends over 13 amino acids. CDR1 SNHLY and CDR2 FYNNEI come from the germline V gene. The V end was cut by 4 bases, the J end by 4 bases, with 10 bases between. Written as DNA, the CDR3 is TGTGCCAGCAGTGCGGACAGCTTCACTGAAGCTTTCTTT. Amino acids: CASSADSFTEAFF.

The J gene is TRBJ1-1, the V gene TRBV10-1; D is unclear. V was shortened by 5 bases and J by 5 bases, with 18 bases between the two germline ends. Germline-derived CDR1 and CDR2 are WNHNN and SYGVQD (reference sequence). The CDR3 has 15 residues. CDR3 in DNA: TGCGCCAGCAGTTTCTCCCGGGCGGTGGGGACTGAAGCTTTCTTT. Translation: CASSFSRAVGTEAFF.